What follows are 8 T cell receptor beta chains derived from one specimen sequenced in a study of cytomegalovirus exposure and HLA in healthy donors. Primers for the PCR totalled 60 Vbeta and 13 Jbeta. Data came from immunoSEQ multiplex PCR; TCRdb stores just in-frame clones and leaves some out. The sample lists 200,000 to 250,000 clones; about 89% were seen once. Specimen: PBMCs. These receptors all stem from a young woman in good health and CMV-seronegative.

This chain connects TRBV6-1 to TRBJ2-1; 11 bases map to TRBD2. The V gene end was trimmed by 7 bases and the J gene end by 8 bases; junction bases not matched to a gene: 10. CDR1 MNHNS and CDR2 SASEGT come from the germline V gene. This CDR3 region has 15 residues. The CDR3 nucleotides are TGTGCCAGCACCTCCTCGACTAGCGGGGCCGATGAGCAGTTCTTC. This sequence encodes CASTSSTSGADEQFF.

The V and J genes are TRBV11-2 and TRBJ2-5; D might be TRBD1 (5 bases). Trimming took 2 bases from V and 5 from J, leaving 15 bases between them. Germline V gene lookup returns CDR1 SGHAT and CDR2 FQNNGV. CDR3 length: 15 residues. In DNA, the CDR3 is TGTGCCAGCAGCTTATTCCAGGGCGGTTGGGAGACCCAGTACTTC. Translation gives CASSLFQGGWETQYF.

Only a few counts were recorded for this clone. The rearrangement links TRBV5-1 to TRBJ2-2, with 7 bases aligning to TRBD1. Germline loops: CDR1 SGHRS, CDR2 YFSETQ. Germline trimming cut 4 bases from V and 5 bases from J; bases unmatched to any gene: 5. CDR3 length: 14 amino acids. The CDR3 bases are TGCGCCAGCAGCGGTCACAGGGGAACCGGGGAGCTGTTTTTT. It codes for CASSGHRGTGELFF.

The chain combines TRBV7-2 with TRBJ1-1, with D unclear. V lost 5 bases, J lost 1 base, and 11 bases lay in between. This CDR3 spans 14 amino acids. The germline V gene encodes CDR1 SGHTA and CDR2 FQGNSA. The CDR3 sequence: CASSLTDKNTEAFF. CDR3 DNA: TGTGCCAGCAGCCTTACCGACAAGAACACTGAAGCTTTCTTT.

About this clone: This same CDR3 is encoded by further DNA sequences in the sample. The V gene is TRBV5-1, the J gene TRBJ1-2; TRBD1 agrees at 8 bases. J was trimmed by 5 bases and V by 4 bases; bases with no gene match: 4. Germline V gives CDR1 SGHRS, CDR2 YFSETQ. CDR3 length equals 13 residues. In DNA, the CDR3 is TGCGCCAGCAGCCCTGACAGGGGTTATGGCTACACCTTC. This encodes CASSPDRGYGYTF.

The V call is TRBV2, the J call TRBJ2-2; 7 bases are shared with TRBD1. The CDR3 has 17 residues. Germline V gives CDR1 SNHLY, CDR2 FYNNEI. V lost 3 bases, J lost 3 bases, and 10 bases stayed unmatched. CDR3 sequence (DNA): TGTGCCAGCAGTGAGGTAAAGACGGGACAGTACACCGGGGAGCTGTTTTTT. Protein sequence: CASSEVKTGQYTGELFF. The full variable domain, in which reference TRBV2 and TRBJ2-2 provide the parts outside the CDR3, is EPEVTQTPSHQVTQMGQEVILRCVPISNHLYFYWYRQILGQKVEFLVSFYNNEISEKSEIFDDQFSVERPDGSNFTLKIRSTKLEDSAMYFCASSEVKTGQYTGELFFGEGSRLTVL.

This chain uses TRBV4-3 with TRBJ1-1; no definite D call. The length of the CDR3 is 14 residues. The V gene lost 0 bases and the J gene lost 6 bases, with 11 bases spanning the gap. From germline, CDR1 is LGHNA and CDR2 YSLEER. The DNA for the CDR3 is TGCGCCAGCAGCCAAGATTTAGTCCAGGCTGAAGCTTTCTTT. Protein: CASSQDLVQAEAFF.

V usage is TRBV19 and J usage is TRBJ1-1, with 8 bases matching TRBD1. CDR1 and CDR2 from the germline V gene are LNHDA and SQIVND (reference sequence). The CDR3 is 15 amino acids. V dropped 4 bases and J dropped 1; count of bases not matched to a gene: 5. The CDR3 sequence is CASSKSTGGNTEAFF. The CDR3 DNA sequence: TGTGCCAGTAGTAAATCAACAGGGGGGAACACTGAAGCTTTCTTT.